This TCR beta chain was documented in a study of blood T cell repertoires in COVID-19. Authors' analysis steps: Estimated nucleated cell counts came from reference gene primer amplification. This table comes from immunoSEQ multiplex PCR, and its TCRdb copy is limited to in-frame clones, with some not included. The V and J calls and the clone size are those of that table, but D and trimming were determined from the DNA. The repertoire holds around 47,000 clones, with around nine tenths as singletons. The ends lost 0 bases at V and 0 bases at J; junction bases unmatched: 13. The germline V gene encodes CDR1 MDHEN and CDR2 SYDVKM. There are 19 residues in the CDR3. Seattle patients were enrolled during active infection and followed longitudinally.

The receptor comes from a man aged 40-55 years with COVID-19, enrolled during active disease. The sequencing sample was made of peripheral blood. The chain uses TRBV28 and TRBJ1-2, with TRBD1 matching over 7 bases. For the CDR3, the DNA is TGTGCCAGCAGTTTATGGTGGGTAGGGAAAACAGGGGCTAACTATGGCTACACCTTC. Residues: CASSLWWVGKTGANYGYTF.